This TCR beta chain comes out of a study of technical replicates of blood from a handful of donors. Clones were read by immunoSEQ multiplex PCR, and TCRdb kept only the in-frame ones, dropping some. Found here are more than 70,000 clones, around 96% of them singletons; the top ten hold under 0.2%. The receptor was derived from a human donor in good health. The sequenced sample was T cells isolated from PBMCs.

The CDR3 DNA reads TGCAGCGTTGAGGACAGGGATCTTTCCTACGAGCAGTACTTC. Encoded protein: CSVEDRDLSYEQYF. The chain combines TRBV29-1 with TRBJ2-7; TRBD1 aligns across 8 bases. The germline CDR1 and CDR2 sequences are SQVTM and ANQGSEA. The CDR3 runs 14 residues. Trimming cost V 3 bases and J 1 base; bases outside gene matches: 5.